Following are 23 T cell receptor beta chains from one sample sequenced in a study of cytomegalovirus exposure and HLA in healthy donors. A multiplex PCR was run with 60 Vbeta primers and 13 Jbeta primers. Generated by immunoSEQ multiplex PCR, the TCRdb table keeps only in-frame clones and is missing some. The sample lists some 95,000 clones, about 70% occurring once. What was sequenced was PBMCs. Receptor source: a man younger than 40 in good health and CMV-seronegative.

The chain couples TRBV30 to TRBJ2-1; 9 nucleotides match TRBD2. V lost 4 bases and J lost 4; bases outside the gene matches: 11. The germline gives CDR1 GTSNPN, CDR2 SVGIG (reference sequence). This CDR3 has 16 amino acids. CDR3 bases: TGTGCCTGGAATGTAGCGGGTCTAGCGGGATACAATGAGCAGTTCTTC. Protein product: CAWNVAGLAGYNEQFF.

This CDR3 is CASSLIGRDQETQYF. CDR3 DNA: TGTGCCAGCAGCTTGATCGGGAGAGACCAAGAGACCCAGTACTTC. The V and J genes are TRBV5-6 and TRBJ2-5; maybe TRBD2 (6 bases). The germline gives CDR1 SGHDT, CDR2 YYEEEE. CDR3 size: 15 residues. V was trimmed by 1 base and J by 0 bases, leaving 10 bases between them.

J is TRBJ1-1 and V is TRBV6-1; D remains unclear. CDR3 length equals 13 residues. Trimming took 6 bases from V and 0 from J, leaving 8 bases between them. The germline V gene encodes CDR1 MNHNS and CDR2 SASEGT. DNA for the CDR3: TGTGCCAGCAGGGAGGGATTGAACACTGAAGCTTTCTTT. This codes for CASREGLNTEAFF.

The chain links TRBV27 to TRBJ2-1, with TRBD1 matching over 8 bases. The CDR3 sequence is 14 residues long. J gave up 10 bases and V 6 bases, and 11 bases lay outside the gene matches. Germline V gives CDR1 MNHEY, CDR2 SMNVEV (reference sequence). The CDR3, as DNA: TGTGCCAGCAGGGTGGGACAGGCCCTGAGAGAGCAGTTCTTC. Translating it yields CASRVGQALREQFF.

This chain joins TRBV28 and TRBJ2-7; 9 bases align to TRBD2. The CDR3 covers 15 residues. The germline CDR1 and CDR2 sequences are MDHEN and SYDVKM. J lost 5 bases, V lost 8 bases, and 13 bases had no gene match. Here the CDR3 reads CASGDSGRPMHEQYF. The CDR3 DNA reads TGTGCCAGCGGGGATAGCGGGAGACCTATGCACGAGCAGTACTTC. Combining the CDR3 with reference TRBV28 and TRBJ2-7 gives the whole variable domain DVKVTQSSRYLVKRTGEKVFLECVQDMDHENMFWYRQDPGLGLRLIYFSYDVKMKEKGDIPEGYSVSREKKERFSLILESASTNQTSMYLCASGDSGRPMHEQYFGPGTRLTVT.

The V and J genes are TRBV7-9 and TRBJ1-2, with a possible D match to TRBD1 (5 bases). The CDR3 contains 13 residues. CDR1 is SEHNR and CDR2 is FQNEAQ in the germline V gene (reference sequence). Between the trimmed V and J ends, which lost 0 bases and 5 bases, there was a span of 7 bases. The CDR3 is CASSLAGAYGYTF. Here the CDR3 DNA reads TGTGCCAGCAGCTTAGCAGGGGCTTATGGCTACACCTTC. Complete variable domain (other parts from reference TRBV7-9 and TRBJ1-2): DTGVSQNPRHKITKRGQNVTFRCDPISEHNRLYWYRQTLGQGPEFLTYFQNEAQLEKSRLLSDRFSAERPKGSFSTLEIQRTEQGDSAMYLCASSLAGAYGYTFGSGTRLTVV.

The chain carries TRBV6-1 and TRBJ1-2; no firm D call. The CDR3 is 12 residues long. In germline, CDR1 is MNHNS, CDR2 SASEGT. Trimming stripped 4 bases from V and 4 bases from J, with 7 bases between. In DNA, the CDR3 is TGTGCCAGCAGTGCCAACGGCTATGGCTACACCTTC. This translates into CASSANGYGYTF.

With respect to this clone: Additional DNA sequences in this sample encode the identical CDR3. The V call is TRBV27, the J call TRBJ2-7; D perhaps matches TRBD2 (6 bases). The CDR3 contains 13 residues. V lost 3 bases to trimming and J lost 1 base, with 7 bases between them. CDR1 and CDR2 (germline): MNHEY, SMNVEV (reference sequence). Here the CDR3 reads CASSLGGSYEQYF. The CDR3 bases are TGTGCCAGCAGTTTGGGGGGTTCCTACGAGCAGTACTTC.

The rearrangement joins TRBV27 to TRBJ2-2; no definite D call. CDR3 length: 13 amino acids. The V end lost 4 bases, the J end lost 8 bases, and 11 bases lay between the germline ends. The germline V gene has CDR1 MNHEY and CDR2 SMNVEV (reference sequence). CDR3 DNA sequence: TGTGCCAGCAGTTCAGACACTTTGGGGGAGCTGTTTTTT. Its translation is CASSSDTLGELFF.

V is TRBV2 and J is TRBJ2-1; the D gene is possibly TRBD2 (6 bases). The CDR3 spans 13 residues. V gave up 6 bases and J gave up 10 bases, with 16 bases separating them. Looked up from germline, CDR1 is SNHLY and CDR2 is FYNNEI. Here the CDR3 reads CASRGLALAEQFF. CDR3 sequence (DNA): TGTGCCAGCAGGGGGCTAGCGTTGGCAGAGCAGTTCTTC.

This rearrangement joins TRBV30 to TRBJ2-7; weak D call: TRBD1 (5 bases). Per the germline V gene, CDR1 is GTSNPN and CDR2 is SVGIG (reference sequence). The CDR3 length is 11 residues. The V and J ends lost 1 base and 7 bases respectively, with 8 bases between them. For the CDR3, the DNA is TGTGCCTGGAGTGACAGGTTTGAGCAGTACTTC. Amino acids: CAWSDRFEQYF.

The V call is TRBV5-1, the J call TRBJ1-3; D unresolved. Trimming took 0 bases from V and 3 from J, leaving 7 bases between them. The length of the CDR3 is 14 residues. CDR1 and CDR2 (germline): SGHRS, YFSETQ. CDR3 DNA sequence: TGCGCCAGCAGCTTGGCCGGGGATGGAAACACCATATATTTT. Amino acid sequence: CASSLAGDGNTIYF.

A few counts support this clone. The V gene is TRBV29-1, the J gene TRBJ2-3, with D maybe TRBD2 (5 bases). In germline, CDR1 is SQVTM, CDR2 ANQGSEA. This CDR3 is built from 14 residues. V was cut by 1 base and J by 2 bases, with 10 bases left in between. CDR3 sequence: CSVEGAEFTDTQYF. The CDR3 DNA reads as TGCAGCGTTGAAGGAGCGGAGTTCACAGATACGCAGTATTTT.

This sequence joins TRBV10-2 and TRBJ1-2; TRBD1 might be the D (6 bases). V lost 0 bases and J lost 8, with 10 bases in between. CDR1 and CDR2 (germline): WSHSY, SAAADI. CDR3 size: 13 residues. DNA of the CDR3: TGCGCCAGCAGTGAGTCGGCAGGGGACGGCTACACCTTC. Protein product: CASSESAGDGYTF.

This clone came up once. The rearrangement joins TRBV6-1 to TRBJ1-5; D is perhaps TRBD1 (5 bases). Between the trimmed V and J ends, which lost 1 base and 4 bases, there was a span of 8 bases. CDR3 length equals 14 residues. Germline CDR1 is MNHNS and CDR2 is SASEGT. In nucleotides, the CDR3 is TGTGCCAGCAGTGAAGGAAGGGGAAATCAGCCCCAGCATTTT. Translating it yields CASSEGRGNQPQHF.

The rearrangement uses TRBV13 and TRBJ2-7; 13 bases line up with TRBD2. The junction had 10 bases not matched to a gene; V was cut back by 5 bases and J by 0 bases. Per germline, CDR1 PRHDT and CDR2 FYEKMQ (reference sequence). The CDR3 has 18 amino acids. CDR3 nucleotides: TGTGCCAGCAGCCTACTAGCGGGAGGGCCCCCGCCCTCCTACGAGCAGTACTTC. Translation: CASSLLAGGPPPSYEQYF.

The chain combines TRBV2 with TRBJ2-1; 8 nucleotides match TRBD2. The germline gives CDR1 SNHLY, CDR2 FYNNEI. V dropped 5 bases and J dropped 5; count of bases not matched to a gene: 11. CDR3 length: 16 residues. As DNA, the CDR3 is TGTGCCAGCAGTACCCGACTAGCGAGGGGGGACAATGAGCAGTTCTTC. Amino acids: CASSTRLARGDNEQFF.

In DNA form, the CDR3 reads TGTGCCACCAGCAGAGATTCGGTGGACTATGGCTACACCTTC. It specifies CATSRDSVDYGYTF. V gene TRBV15 combines with J gene TRBJ1-2, with D hard to call. V was shortened by 0 bases and J by 3 bases, with 8 bases between the two germline ends. CDR3 size: 14 residues. Germline V lookup: CDR1 LNHNV, CDR2 YYDKDF (reference sequence).

The chain recombines TRBV5-1 with TRBJ2-7, with 8 bases aligning to TRBD1. Trimming took 5 bases from V and 2 from J; bases not matched to a gene: 6. The CDR3 has 14 residues. Looked up from germline, CDR1 is SGHRS and CDR2 is YFSETQ. The CDR3 sequence is CASRGTGAPYEQYF. Here the CDR3 DNA reads TGCGCCAGCAGGGGGACAGGAGCTCCCTACGAGCAGTACTTC.

V usage is TRBV9 and J usage is TRBJ2-7; possibly TRBD1 for D (6 bases). The V end was cut by 0 bases, the J end by 5 bases, with 18 bases between. The CDR3 loop spans 16 amino acids. The germline V gene encodes CDR1 SGDLS and CDR2 YYNGEE. CDR3 DNA sequence: TGTGCCAGCAGCGTAGGTATCGGACAGTCGTCCCACGAGCAGTACTTC. Amino acid sequence: CASSVGIGQSSHEQYF.

The chain is built from TRBV20-1 and TRBJ2-5; 7 positions agree with TRBD2. This CDR3 has 11 amino acids. The V gene's germline CDR1 is DFQATT and CDR2 SNEGSKA (reference sequence). Trimming at V came to 5 bases and at J to 3 bases, leaving 0 bases not matched to a gene. CDR3 DNA: TGCAGTGCTGGGGGGGAAGAGACCCAGTACTTC. This gives the protein CSAGGEETQYF.

This clone was seen a few times. The V gene is TRBV5-4, the J gene TRBJ1-2, with 8 bases identical to TRBD1. CDR3 length equals 14 residues. The germline CDR1 and CDR2 sequences are SGHNT and YYREEE (reference sequence). With V trimmed by 3 bases and J by 3 bases, 4 bases remained unmatched. Here the CDR3 reads CASSSTTGDYGYTF. CDR3 nucleotide sequence: TGTGCCAGCAGCTCAACGACAGGGGACTATGGCTACACCTTC.

J is TRBJ1-1 and V is TRBV2, with D maybe TRBD1 (5 bases). V was clipped by 5 bases and J by 1 base, with 14 bases between them. This CDR3 is built from 15 residues. Per the germline V gene, CDR1 is SNHLY and CDR2 is FYNNEI. CDR3 loop: CASSLQGHSNTEAFF. CDR3 bases: TGTGCCAGCAGTCTACAAGGACATTCGAACACTGAAGCTTTCTTT.